This T cell receptor (beta chain) was sequenced for a study of shared clonotypes between healthy human individuals. The naive CD8 population came from CD45RO-negative cells selected for CCR7, without terminally differentiated effector memory CD45RA+ cells. Germline CDR1 is MGHRA and CDR2 is YSYEKL. The CDR3 sequence is 17 residues long. Trimming took 0 bases from V and 4 from J; bases not matched to a gene: 10. Profiled with immunoSEQ multiplex PCR; TCRdb holds only in-frame clones, not every one. The repertoire has roughly 600,000 clones, 95% to 98% of them found once; the top ten carry 0.3%. The TCR originated in a man aged 25 to 45 in good health. The source material was naive CD8+ T cells sorted from blood. The rearrangement links TRBV4-1 to TRBJ2-3, with TRBD2 matching over 7 bases. Here the CDR3 DNA reads TGCGCCAGCAGCCAAGATCCTCCCGCGGGAGCCCCAGATACGCAGTATTTT. Translation gives CASSQDPPAGAPDTQYF.